The clone carrying this T cell receptor (beta chain) was observed at least ten times. Its specificity is unknown. This entry comes from a study of beta chain features in type 1 diabetes. The study, taken as a whole, reports: cDNA sequencing could over-represent cells with high TCR expression. Type 1 diabetes patients showed fewer insertions and more deletions at VDJ junctions. Healthy donors had naive, central memory and Treg TCRB repertoires that appeared less similar than those seen among patients. Shortening that was moderate but significant affected the TCRB CDR3s of Type 1 diabetes patients in all four CD4+ subsets.

Investigators reverse transcribed all isolated RNA, so they sequenced expressed TCRB transcripts. Clones were sequenced by immunoSEQ multiplex PCR, and TCRdb holds only the in-frame ones, with some missing. The sample contains nearly 350,000 clones, roughly 8.8% of which appear only once. The CDR3 spans 13 residues. Germline V gene data show CDR1 as SEHNR and CDR2 as FQNEAQ (reference sequence). J was trimmed by 3 bases and V by 5 bases; bases with no gene match: 0. V gene TRBV7-9 combines with J gene TRBJ1-4, with 7 bases fitting TRBD1. Specimen: central memory CD4+ T cells from blood. The clonotype comes from a man in his thirties or forties with type 1 diabetes. CDR3 loop: CASSGTANEKLFF. The CDR3 region has the DNA TGTGCCAGCAGCGGGACAGCTAATGAAAAACTGTTTTTT.